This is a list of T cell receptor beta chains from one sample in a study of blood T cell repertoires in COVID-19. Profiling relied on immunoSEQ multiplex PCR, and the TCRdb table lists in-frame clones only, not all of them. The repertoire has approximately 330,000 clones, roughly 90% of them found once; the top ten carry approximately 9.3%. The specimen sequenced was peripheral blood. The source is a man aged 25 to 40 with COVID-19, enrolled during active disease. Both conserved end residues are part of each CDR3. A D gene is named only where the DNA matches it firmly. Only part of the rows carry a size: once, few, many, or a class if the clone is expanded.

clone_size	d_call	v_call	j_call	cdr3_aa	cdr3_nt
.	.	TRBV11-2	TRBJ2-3	CASSLTGYTQYF	TGTGCCAGCAGCTTGACAGGATATACGCAGTATTTT
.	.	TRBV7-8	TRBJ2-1	CASSLGTVNEQFF	TGTGCCAGCAGCTTAGGGACAGTAAATGAGCAGTTCTTC
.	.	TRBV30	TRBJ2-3	CAWSVNSPRDTQYF	TGTGCCTGGAGTGTTAACTCTCCGCGGGATACGCAGTATTTT
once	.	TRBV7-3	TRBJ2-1	CASSPDRMTQSSYNEQFF	TGTGCCAGCAGCCCCGACAGAATGACCCAAAGCTCCTACAATGAGCAGTTCTTC
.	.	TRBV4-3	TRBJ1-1	CASRQNRAMNTEAFF	TGCGCCAGCAGACAAAACAGGGCAATGAACACTGAAGCTTTCTTT
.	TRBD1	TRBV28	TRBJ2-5	CASSLAGQGFETQYF	TGTGCCAGCAGCCTCGCGGGACAGGGTTTTGAGACCCAGTACTTC
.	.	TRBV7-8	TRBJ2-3	CASSLGSGDTQYF	TGTGCCAGCAGCTTAGGGTCGGGGGATACGCAGTATTTT
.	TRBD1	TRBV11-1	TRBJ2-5	CASGTGAPRTQYF	TGTGCCAGCGGGACAGGGGCCCCTCGGACCCAGTACTTC
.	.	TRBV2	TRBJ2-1	CASSGPQGYLVNEQFF	TGTGCCAGCAGTGGCCCACAGGGATATTTAGTGAATGAGCAGTTCTTC
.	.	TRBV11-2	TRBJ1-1	CASSLSPYRAGEAFF	TGTGCCAGCAGCTTATCCCCCTACAGGGCAGGTGAAGCTTTCTTT
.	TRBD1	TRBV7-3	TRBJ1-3	CASSLFGQGGNTIYF	TGTGCCAGCAGCTTATTCGGACAGGGGGGAAACACCATATATTTT
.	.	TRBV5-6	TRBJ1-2	CASSIQGPNYGYTF	TGTGCCAGCAGCATACAGGGCCCTAACTATGGCTACACCTTC
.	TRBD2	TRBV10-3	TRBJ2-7	CAINRGRAYEQYF	TGTGCCATCAACCGCGGGAGGGCCTACGAGCAGTACTTC
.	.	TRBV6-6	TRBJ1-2	CASSDPTTGYGYTF	TGTGCCAGCAGTGATCCTACAACAGGGTATGGCTACACCTTC
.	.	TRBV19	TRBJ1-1	CASSRLQPNTEAFF	TGTGCCAGTAGTAGATTACAGCCGAACACTGAAGCTTTCTTT
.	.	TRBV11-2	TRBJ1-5	CASSLEKGAQPQHF	TGTGCCAGCAGCTTAGAAAAAGGGGCCCAGCCCCAGCATTTT
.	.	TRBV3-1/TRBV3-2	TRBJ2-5	CASRPRGIETQYF	TGTGCCAGCAGACCTAGGGGTATAGAGACCCAGTACTTC
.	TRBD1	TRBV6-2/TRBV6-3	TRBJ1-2	CASSDSAGTGRTYGYTF	TGTGCCAGCAGTGATAGCGCCGGGACAGGGCGTACCTATGGCTACACCTTC
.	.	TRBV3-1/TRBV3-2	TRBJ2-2	CASSQRLAAGELFF	TGTGCCAGCAGCCAAAGGCTAGCCGCCGGGGAGCTGTTTTTT